This TCR beta chain originates from a study of blood T cells in healthy people across ages. Comment on this clonotype: Its antigen is not known.

Deletions cut 6 bases from V and 2 bases from J, with 13 bases between. Germline values: CDR1 LNHNV, CDR2 YYDKDF (reference sequence). The CDR3 is 14 residues long. Study results and caveats: Conclusively comparing naive with antigen-experienced cells was impossible with unsorted PBMCs. Naive CD4+ cells and diversity were both higher in long-lived donors than in aged donors.

Next came a second PCR, run for roughly 7 to 12 cycles, which used a sample-barcoded 5' primer along with a J-beta primer mix. TCRdb reanalysed the 5' RACE reads using MiXCR and keeps one entry per CDR3 protein. The profile shows 910,000 or so distinct CDR3 sequences, 45% to 60% of them singletons. This sequence joins TRBV15 and TRBJ1-2, with D perhaps TRBD1 (5 bases). The receptor was derived from a woman aged 55 to 70 in good health. Specimen: blood. The CDR3 loop reads CATRLVGGNYGYTF. CDR3 DNA: TGTGCCACCAGACTAGTGGGGGGGAACTATGGCTACACCTTC.